This T cell receptor (beta chain) was sequenced during a study of blood T cell repertoires in COVID-19. A remark on this clone: The same CDR3 also results from other DNA sequences found in this sample.

The data were produced by immunoSEQ multiplex PCR, yet TCRdb's version contains in-frame clones alone and is incomplete. The sample shows more than 150,000 clones, approximately 86% of them seen only once. This CDR3 has 14 residues. Deletions cut 2 bases from V and 2 bases from J, with 9 bases between. Per the germline V gene, CDR1 is SNHLY and CDR2 is FYNNEI. Sequencing input: peripheral blood. This TCR derives from a man in his fifties or sixties with active or convalescent COVID-19. This sequence joins TRBV2 and TRBJ1-1; possible D gene TRBD1, 5 bases. The CDR3 loop reads CASSERQGNTEAFF. CDR3 nucleotides: TGTGCCAGCAGTGAACGGCAGGGTAACACTGAAGCTTTCTTT.